One T cell receptor (beta chain) is described in this entry. The target antigen is unknown. These data belong to a study of identical twins. General study findings and limits: Low generation probability was overrepresented in out-of-frame alpha sequences shared by twins.

The V end lost 2 bases, the J end lost 8 bases, and 22 bases lay between the germline ends. The CDR3 totals 16 residues. Germline lookup yields CDR1 DFQATT and CDR2 SNEGSKA (reference sequence). One entry per CDR3 protein, called by TCRdb with MiXCR from the 5' RACE reads. The profile covers more than 400,000 distinct CDR3 sequences, with roughly 15% appearing a single time and around 0.4% taken by the ten largest. This same sample was also taken into another study, of yellow fever vaccine responses in identical twins.

The TCR originated in a woman between 18 and 29 years old in good health. The specimen was CD4+ T cells sorted from blood. The genes are TRBV20-1 and TRBJ2-1; D is unclear. DNA of the CDR3: TGCAGTGCTAGAAGGTCTCAGTGGACCACAGACGATGAGCAGTTCTTC. The encoded protein is CSARRSQWTTDDEQFF.